This is a list of T cell receptor beta chains from one sample in a study of blood T cell repertoires in COVID-19. Produced via immunoSEQ multiplex PCR; TCRdb's table is partial and in-frame only. The sample has 150,000 to 170,000 clones, around 84% seen once. The material sequenced was PBMCs or T cells enriched from blood (not recorded which). The receptors originated from a man over 45 who had recovered from COVID-19. The CDR3 runs from the conserved cysteine through the conserved F or W. A D gene is named only where the DNA matches it firmly. Size values are once, few and many counts, or a class for expanded clones, and some rows have none.

D,J,size,V,CDR3,DNA
NA,TRBJ2-6,many,TRBV4-3,CASSQEGDSSGANVLTF,TGCGCCAGCAGCCAAGAGGGCGACAGCTCTGGGGCCAACGTCCTGACTTTC
TRBD1,TRBJ1-5,NA,TRBV19,CASSQISRDSNQPQHF,TGTGCCAGTAGTCAAATTTCCCGGGACAGTAATCAGCCCCAGCATTTT
TRBD2,TRBJ2-1,NA,TRBV2,CASSSAGTTISGEQFF,TGTGCCAGCAGTTCCGCCGGGACTACCATTTCCGGTGAGCAGTTCTTC
NA,TRBJ2-2,NA,TRBV7-9,CASRPDREVTGELFF,TGTGCCAGCAGACCAGACAGGGAGGTCACCGGGGAGCTGTTTTTT
NA,TRBJ2-3,NA,TRBV15,CATSPGLPTDTQYF,TGTGCCACCAGCCCGGGACTTCCCACAGATACGCAGTATTTT
NA,TRBJ1-2,NA,TRBV29-1,CSVDWDTHYGYTF,TGCAGCGTTGATTGGGACACACACTATGGCTACACCTTC
TRBD1,TRBJ2-7,NA,TRBV6-6,CASSQPGLDRGRTVQYF,TGTGCCAGCAGTCAACCCGGACTAGACAGGGGGCGGACTGTGCAGTACTTC
TRBD1,TRBJ1-2,once,TRBV27,CASSRGQGLHGYTF,TGTGCCAGCAGCCGAGGACAGGGGCTTCATGGCTACACCTTC
TRBD2,TRBJ2-2,once,TRBV7-9,CASSSRGGADTGELFF,TGCGCCAGCAGCTCTCGCGGGGGGGCCGACACCGGGGAGCTGTTTTTT
NA,TRBJ2-2,NA,TRBV2,CASSEVIGELFF,TGTGCCAGCAGTGAAGTAATCGGGGAGCTGTTTTTT
NA,TRBJ1-2,NA,TRBV5-1,CASSLSSRDYGYTF,TGCGCCAGCAGCCTTTCGTCCCGGGACTATGGCTACACCTTC
TRBD2,TRBJ2-3,few,TRBV20-1,CSASPPLGGGENTQYF,TGCAGTGCTAGTCCCCCGTTGGGCGGGGGGGAAAATACGCAGTATTTT
TRBD1,TRBJ2-7,NA,TRBV5-4,CASSGRDRGTYEQYF,TGTGCCAGCAGCGGCCGGGACAGGGGTACCTACGAGCAGTACTTC
NA,TRBJ1-6,NA,TRBV7-2,CAAGGSSYNSPLHF,TGTGCCGCCGGGGGGAGCTCCTATAATTCACCCCTCCACTTT
NA,TRBJ2-7,NA,TRBV6-2/TRBV6-3,CASSETAAAYEQYF,TGTGCCAGCAGCGAAACTGCGGCCGCCTACGAGCAGTACTTC
TRBD1,TRBJ1-2,NA,TRBV15,CATSRDLRIQGAPFF,TGTGCCACCAGCAGAGATCTGAGGATCCAGGGGGCTCCCTTCTTC
TRBD2,TRBJ2-3,NA,TRBV11-2,CASSLSPAGASTDTQYF,TGTGCCAGCAGCTTAAGTCCAGCGGGGGCCTCCACAGATACGCAGTATTTT
TRBD1,TRBJ1-1,NA,TRBV2,CASSETGVNTEAFF,TGTGCCAGCAGTGAGACAGGGGTGAACACTGAAGCTTTCTTT
TRBD1,TRBJ1-4,NA,TRBV5-6,CASSPRTGTNEKLFF,TGTGCCAGCAGCCCAAGGACAGGGACTAATGAAAAACTGTTTTTT
NA,TRBJ2-2,once,TRBV7-2,CASSLELAGVAGELFF,TGTGCCAGCAGCTTAGAGCTAGCTGGAGTTGCCGGGGAGCTGTTTTTT
NA,TRBJ1-2,NA,TRBV27,CASSSLGTSGYTF,TGTGCCAGCAGCTCTCTCGGGACAAGCGGCTACACCTTC
NA,TRBJ1-6,NA,TRBV18,CASSPAQAYNSPLHF,TGTGCCAGCTCCCCCGCCCAGGCCTATAATTCACCCCTCCACTTT
TRBD2,TRBJ2-5,NA,TRBV14,CASSQDQAGGRRETQYF,TGTGCCAGCAGCCAAGATCAAGCGGGGGGGCGAAGGGAGACCCAGTACTTC
NA,TRBJ1-6,once,TRBV6-5,CASSPGASPLHF,TGTGCCAGCAGTCCGGGAGCGTCACCCCTCCACTTT
NA,TRBJ1-2,NA,TRBV7-9,CASSTLPQSGDGYGYTF,TGTGCCAGCAGCACACTCCCTCAGTCAGGGGACGGCTATGGCTACACCTTC
TRBD1,TRBJ1-2,NA,TRBV6-5,CASSNGQGGGYTF,TGTGCCAGCAGTAACGGACAGGGCGGAGGCTACACCTTC
NA,TRBJ2-1,NA,TRBV9,CASSVVGGSYNEQFF,TGTGCCAGCAGCGTAGTCGGGGGCTCCTACAATGAGCAGTTCTTC
NA,TRBJ1-4,NA,TRBV9,CASSVAQTTTNEKLFF,TGTGCCAGCAGCGTAGCCCAGACAACAACTAATGAAAAACTGTTTTTT
TRBD1,TRBJ2-7,NA,TRBV6-1,CASSEAWRTGSDEQYF,TGTGCCAGCAGTGAAGCGTGGAGGACAGGGTCGGACGAGCAGTACTTC
TRBD1,TRBJ2-7,NA,TRBV6-2/TRBV6-3,CASSWTGPYEQYF,TGTGCCAGCAGTTGGACAGGGCCCTACGAGCAGTACTTC
NA,TRBJ2-3,medium-sized,TRBV6-4,CASSASITDTQYF,TGTGCCAGCAGTGCTTCTATCACAGATACGCAGTATTTT
TRBD1,TRBJ1-5,NA,TRBV2,CAGQGPGQPQHF,TGTGCTGGACAGGGTCCAGGGCAGCCCCAGCATTTT
NA,TRBJ1-6,NA,TRBV4-1,CASSQVVSGIDNSPLHF,TGCGCCAGCAGCCAAGTCGTCTCCGGGATCGACAATTCACCCCTCCACTTT
TRBD1,TRBJ1-4,NA,TRBV7-9,CASSLLGQGVVGNEKLFF,TGTGCCAGCAGCTTATTGGGACAGGGGGTTGTTGGTAATGAAAAACTGTTTTTT
NA,TRBJ2-3,NA,TRBV7-2,CASSRGPTSTDTQYF,TGTGCCAGCAGCCGCGGGCCAACTAGCACAGATACGCAGTATTTT
TRBD1,TRBJ2-1,NA,TRBV7-8,CASSPRTGGSYNEQFF,TGTGCCAGCAGCCCCAGGACAGGGGGTTCCTACAATGAGCAGTTCTTC
TRBD1,TRBJ2-7,NA,TRBV7-8,CASSLPGGGEQYF,TGTGCCAGCAGCTTACCAGGGGGTGGCGAGCAGTACTTC
NA,TRBJ2-2,NA,TRBV24-1,CATSDTNTGELFF,TGTGCCACCAGTGACACTAACACCGGGGAGCTGTTTTTT
TRBD1,TRBJ1-5,NA,TRBV4-1,CASSQDPTGGKQPQHF,TGCGCCAGCAGCCAAGATCCGACAGGGGGCAAGCAGCCCCAGCATTTT
NA,TRBJ2-7,NA,TRBV6-2/TRBV6-3,CASSKQGQQYF,TGTGCCAGCAGTAAACAGGGACAGCAGTACTTC
TRBD1,TRBJ2-7,NA,TRBV5-1,CASSEHGGQGAYEQYF,TGCGCCAGCAGTGAACACGGCGGACAGGGGGCTTACGAGCAGTACTTC
NA,TRBJ1-3,NA,TRBV7-9,CASSLAAGPGNTIYF,TGTGCCAGCAGCTTAGCCGCAGGGCCTGGAAACACCATATATTTT
NA,TRBJ2-1,NA,TRBV7-9,CASSLGRGSYNEQFF,TGTGCCAGCAGCTTAGGTAGGGGCTCCTACAATGAGCAGTTCTTC